The next 18 T cell receptor beta chains were all read from a single sample in a study of PD-L1 blockade in urothelial cancer. Produced via immunoSEQ multiplex PCR; TCRdb's table is partial and in-frame only. The data show approximately 120,000 clones, roughly 86% seen once. Regarding time point: peripheral blood 6 weeks after treatment start. Sequences were derived from PBMCs, sampled around atezolizumab (anti-PD-L1) treatment. The receptors shown here come from a man aged 50-60 years with urothelial cancer.

The chain joins TRBV4-1 to TRBJ1-6; 9 bases match TRBD1. V shed 4 bases, J shed 8 bases, and the junction held 9 bases outside the gene matches. This CDR3 contains 16 residues. Germline-derived CDR1 and CDR2 are MGHRA and YSYEKL. For the CDR3, the DNA is TGCGCCAGCAGCCTCCAGGGACAGGGCATTGATTCACCCCTCCACTTT. This sequence encodes CASSLQGQGIDSPLHF.

The chain employs TRBV6-5 and TRBJ2-1; D ambiguous. Trimming took 0 bases from V and 5 from J, leaving 14 bases between them. Looked up from germline, CDR1 is MNHEY and CDR2 is SVGAGI. The CDR3 length is 16 residues. As DNA, the CDR3 is TGTGCCAGCAGTTACTCGAACGTTCTATCCAACAATGAGCAGTTCTTC. Translating gives CASSYSNVLSNNEQFF.

The chain couples TRBV4-1 to TRBJ2-2; TRBD1 matches 8 bases. The CDR3 is made up of 17 amino acids. V was pared by 2 bases and J by 3 bases, with 8 bases of the junction left unmatched. CDR1 and CDR2 from the germline V gene are MGHRA and YSYEKL. The CDR3 sequence is CASSQPDRGLYTGELFF. In DNA form, the CDR3 reads TGCGCCAGCAGCCAACCAGACAGGGGTCTCTACACCGGGGAGCTGTTTTTT.

The chain has TRBV15 and TRBJ1-5; D unresolved. V gave up 0 bases and J gave up 6 bases, with 12 bases separating them. The CDR3 has 15 amino acids. Germline lookup yields CDR1 LNHNV and CDR2 YYDKDF (reference sequence). The CDR3 DNA reads TGTGCCACCAGCAGAGATTGGCAGACGGGTCAGCCCCAGCATTTT. It is translated as CATSRDWQTGQPQHF.

The chain couples TRBV7-6 to TRBJ1-2; D call uncertain. Germline CDR1 reads SGHVS; CDR2 reads FNYEAQ. Trimming shortened V by 6 bases and J by 8 bases, and 19 bases separated the two germline ends. The CDR3 has 14 amino acids. CDR3 coding DNA: TGTGCCAGCAGTTCCTCCGTCCCGGCAGCGGGCTACACCTTC. It yields the protein CASSSSVPAAGYTF. Looking up the rest from reference TRBV7-6 and TRBJ1-2 gives the full variable domain: GAGVSQSPRYKVTKRGQDVALRCDPISGHVSLYWYRQALGQGPEFLTYFNYEAQQDKSGLPNDRFSAERPEGSISTLTIQRTEQRDSAMYRCASSSSVPAAGYTFGSGTRLTVV.

As DNA, the CDR3 is TGTGCCAGCAGCTTTAACAGCGGGGGCTACAATGAGCAGTTCTTC. Its translation is CASSFNSGGYNEQFF. The J gene is TRBJ2-1, the V gene TRBV5-6, with TRBD2 matching 8 bases. J gave up 3 bases and V 2 bases, and 4 bases lay outside the gene matches. The CDR3 has 15 residues. Germline V gives CDR1 SGHDT, CDR2 YYEEEE. The full variable domain, completed using reference TRBV5-6 and TRBJ2-1, is DAGVTQSPTHLIKTRGQQVTLRCSPKSGHDTVSWYQQALGQGPQFIFQYYEEEERQRGNFPDRFSGHQFPNYSSELNVNALLLGDSALYLCASSFNSGGYNEQFFGPGTRLTVL.

The rearrangement joins TRBV12-5 to TRBJ2-1, with TRBD1 matching over 10 bases. Germline trimming cut 1 base from V and 10 bases from J; bases unmatched to any gene: 13. The CDR3 has 17 amino acids. CDR1 and CDR2 from the germline V gene are LGHNT and FRNRAP. In DNA form, the CDR3 reads TGTGCTAGTGGTTTGGGACAGGGGGCCGGTCACACATACGAGCAGTTCTTC. Translation: CASGLGQGAGHTYEQFF.

The rearrangement uses TRBV20-1 and TRBJ2-3; D is perhaps TRBD2 (5 bases). Trimming left V 6 bases short and J 7 bases short, with 11 bases between. This CDR3 is built from 11 residues. Germline V gene lookup returns CDR1 DFQATT and CDR2 SNEGSKA (reference sequence). CDR3 protein: CSALLGHTQYF. The CDR3 DNA sequence: TGCAGTGCATTACTAGGCCATACGCAGTATTTT.

V and J are TRBV4-1 and TRBJ2-5; 14 bases map to TRBD2. The V gene's germline CDR1 is MGHRA and CDR2 YSYEKL. The CDR3 is 15 residues long. V was pared by 4 bases and J by 5 bases, with 3 bases of the junction left unmatched. DNA for the CDR3: TGCGCCAGCAGCCCGGGACTAGCGGGAGAGGAGACCCAGTACTTC. This sequence encodes CASSPGLAGEETQYF.

The chain combines TRBV5-1 with TRBJ2-7; D may be TRBD2 (5 bases). Germline CDR1 SGHRS, CDR2 YFSETQ. Trimming pared 4 bases from V and 0 bases from J, leaving 14 bases between. CDR3 length: 15 amino acids. CDR3 DNA: TGCGCCAGCAGCCCCTCCCCCGGGATCTCCTACGAGCAGTACTTC. It yields the protein CASSPSPGISYEQYF.

The V and J genes are TRBV7-8 and TRBJ1-5; 8 bases line up with TRBD1. V trimming: 5 bases; J trimming: 6 bases; junction bases outside the gene matches: 3. The germline CDR1 and CDR2 sequences are SGHVS and FQNEAQ. CDR3 length: 13 amino acids. As DNA, the CDR3 is TGTGCCAGCAGCCACGACAGGGGTCAGCCCCAGCATTTT. It codes for CASSHDRGQPQHF.

The chain links TRBV6-1 to TRBJ1-6, with 7 bases that match TRBD1. The CDR3 consists of 15 residues. The J segment lost 9 bases and the V segment lost 7 bases, leaving 12 bases of the junction unmatched. Germline CDR1 MNHNS, CDR2 SASEGT. The CDR3 DNA reads as TGTGCCAGCAAAGCCCGGGACAGCCAAATTTCACCCCTCCACTTT. Its protein is CASKARDSQISPLHF.

This clone was counted a single time. The rearrangement links TRBV11-3 to TRBJ1-1, with no clear D. Looked up from germline, CDR1 is SGHNT and CDR2 is YENEEA. CDR3 length equals 13 residues. Trimming left V 1 base short and J 2 bases short, with 5 bases between. The CDR3 loop reads CASSLGRNTEAFF. In nucleotides, the CDR3 is TGTGCCAGCAGCTTAGGGAGAAACACTGAAGCTTTCTTT.

This chain connects TRBV6-5 to TRBJ1-5; D is uncertain. Germline CDR1 reads MNHEY; CDR2 reads SVGAGI. Trimming took off 6 bases at V and 0 bases at J, with 12 bases between the two ends. The length of the CDR3 is 15 residues. The CDR3 region has the DNA TGTGCCAGCAGCCCTGCTGGGCTTAGCAATCAGCCCCAGCATTTT. As protein: CASSPAGLSNQPQHF.

This clone was seen a few times. The gene calls are TRBV6-5 and TRBJ1-3; 8 bases line up with TRBD1. The CDR3 covers 15 residues. Per germline, CDR1 MNHEY and CDR2 SVGAGI. The trim removed 5 bases at V and 4 bases at J, leaving 7 bases unmatched. CDR3 DNA: TGTGCCAGCAGTCGTAGCCGGGACAGGGGAAACACCATATATTTT. It translates to CASSRSRDRGNTIYF.

The V and J genes are TRBV6-1 and TRBJ2-1, with 11 bases lining up with TRBD1. The CDR3 is 15 amino acids. With V trimmed by 3 bases and J by 8 bases, 6 bases remained unmatched. From germline, CDR1 is MNHNS and CDR2 SASEGT. CDR3 sequence reads: CASSDGQGAWDEQFF. As DNA, the CDR3 is TGTGCCAGCAGTGATGGACAGGGGGCTTGGGATGAGCAGTTCTTC.

V is TRBV14 and J is TRBJ2-1, with 7 positions matching TRBD1. The V gene's germline CDR1 is SGHDN and CDR2 FVKESK. The length of the CDR3 is 14 residues. Trimming took 6 bases from V and 3 from J; bases not matched to a gene: 5. CDR3 amino acids: CASSRRDSYNEQFF. The CDR3 DNA reads as TGTGCCAGCAGTCGCCGGGACAGCTACAATGAGCAGTTCTTC.

The rearrangement links TRBV10-3 to TRBJ2-1, with 10 bases lining up with TRBD1. Per the germline V gene, CDR1 is ENHRY and CDR2 is SYGVKD. The CDR3 consists of 13 residues. V gave up 6 bases and J gave up 9 bases; unmatched junction bases: 5. CDR3 region: CAISGQGGGEQFF. In DNA, the CDR3 is TGTGCCATCAGCGGACAGGGGGGGGGTGAGCAGTTCTTC.